The 10 T cell receptor beta chains reported below all come from one sample, sequenced in a study of blood T cells in healthy people across ages. A second PCR of roughly 7 to 11 cycles used a sample-barcoded 5' primer and a J-beta primer mix. Using its own MiXCR run on the 5' RACE reads, TCRdb lists one record per CDR3 protein. Among around 1,000,000 distinct CDR3 sequences listed, roughly a quarter were seen once. These records were also assigned to another study, of T cells of mothers and their children.

Sequencing used blood. These receptors were collected from a girl under 10 years old in good health.

This clonotype appeared a few times. The chain joins TRBV12-3 or TRBV12-4 to TRBJ2-5, with TRBD2 identical over 7 bases. The end of the DNA is better explained by TRBJ2-1, so the J call may be wrong. The CDR3 loop spans 14 amino acids. CDR3: CASRPRGGRHEQFF. The CDR3 DNA follows: TGTGCCAGCAGACCTAGGGGAGGGAGGCATGAGCAGTTCTTC.

This clonotype was seen a handful of times. The J gene is TRBJ2-1, the V gene TRBV27, with no clear D. The V gene lost 3 bases and the J gene lost 0 bases, with 9 bases spanning the gap. The CDR3 covers 15 residues. Germline V lookup: CDR1 MNHEY, CDR2 SMNVEV (reference sequence). The CDR3 reads CASSLQRLSYNEQFF. CDR3 in DNA: TGTGCCAGCAGTTTGCAGCGCCTCTCCTACAATGAGCAGTTCTTC.

This clonotype has more than one count but fewer than ten. The chain is built from TRBV6-5 and TRBJ2-7, with 9 bases identical to TRBD1. This CDR3 has 16 amino acids. Germline CDR1 reads MNHEY; CDR2 reads SVGAGI. The junction had 9 bases not matched to a gene; V was cut back by 0 bases and J by 6 bases. Here the CDR3 reads CASSYSIQGASGEQYF. The CDR3 coding sequence is TGTGCCAGCAGTTACTCGATACAGGGGGCGTCTGGCGAGCAGTACTTC.

This rearrangement joins TRBV9 to TRBJ2-5; TRBD2 aligns across 12 bases. After removal of 5 bases from V and 1 base from J, the junction contained 9 bases not matched to a gene. The CDR3 runs 17 residues. Germline CDR1 SGDLS, CDR2 YYNGEE. CDR3 DNA sequence: TGTGCCAGCAGTGTTGAAGCGACTAGCGGGGGCCAAGAGACCCAGTACTTC. It encodes CASSVEATSGGQETQYF.

This clonotype was counted only a few times. The chain employs TRBV4-3 and TRBJ2-2; 8 bases map to TRBD1. The CDR3 length is 17 residues. V was pared by 3 bases and J by 1 base, with 7 bases of the junction left unmatched. Per the germline V gene, CDR1 is LGHNA and CDR2 is YSLEER. The CDR3 DNA is TGCGCCAGCAGCCAGGACGGACAGGGATTGAACACCGGGGAGCTGTTTTTT. Its translation is CASSQDGQGLNTGELFF.

The chain is built from TRBV29-1 and TRBJ2-5; perhaps TRBD1 as D (5 bases). The closer fit of TRBJ2-7 to the DNA end suggests the J call may be wrong. This CDR3 spans 12 amino acids. The germline gives CDR1 SQVTM, CDR2 ANQGSEA. CDR3 nucleotides: TGCAGCGTTTTTGCAGGGACCTACGAGCAGTACTTC. Its protein is CSVFAGTYEQYF.

Note on this clonotype: One end of the junction varies from germline; a read error may be responsible. The chain joins TRBV29-1 to TRBJ2-1; no firm D call. Germline CDR1 is SQVTM and CDR2 is ANQGSEA. The CDR3 runs 8 residues. Here the CDR3 reads CSVEEGQF. CDR3 sequence (DNA): TGCAGCGTTGAAGAGGGCCAGTTC.

Notes on this clonotype: The junction shows a germline mismatch at one end, possibly a read error. The chain recombines TRBV6-1 with TRBJ2-2, with TRBD2 identical over 12 bases. Germline loops: CDR1 MNHNS, CDR2 SASEGT. The CDR3 loop spans 16 amino acids. Written as DNA, the CDR3 is TGTGCCAGCAGGGCCCTAGCGGGAGGGCTTAAGGGGGAGCTGCTTTTT. Translation: CASRALAGGLKGELLF.

The V gene is TRBV2, the J gene TRBJ2-4, with TRBD2 matching 8 bases. Germline V lookup: CDR1 SNHLY, CDR2 FYNNEI. Trimming took 6 bases from V and 3 from J; bases not matched to a gene: 10. The CDR3 runs to 16 residues. CDR3 in amino acids: CASRMSREGRKNIQYF. The CDR3 DNA reads as TGTGCCAGCAGGATGAGCCGGGAGGGCCGCAAAAACATTCAGTACTTC.

In this sample, this clonotype turned up a few times. The rearrangement uses TRBV18 and TRBJ2-5; the D gene is possibly TRBD1 (6 bases). This CDR3 contains 14 residues. Between the trimmed V and J ends, which lost 4 bases and 3 bases, there was a span of 12 bases. The germline gives CDR1 KGHSH, CDR2 LQKENI. For the CDR3, the DNA is TGTGCCAGCTCACTTCAGGGGTATGAAGAGACCCAGTACTTC. Translating it yields CASSLQGYEETQYF.